Listed below are T cell receptor beta chains from one sample, sequenced in a study of T cell changes during pregnancy in multiple sclerosis. TCRdb's copy holds only in-frame clones and misses some; the assay was immunoSEQ multiplex PCR. Of 50,000 to 55,000 clones listed, about 93% are singletons. The specimen was CD4+ T cells from peripheral blood mononuclear cells, collected in the third trimester of pregnancy. Source of these receptors: a female donor with multiple sclerosis, enrolled in a pregnancy study. CDR3s include the opening cysteine and the closing phenylalanine or tryptophan. Not every row has a clone size; where given, it reads once, few, many or a size class.

abundance	v_gene	j_gene	CDR3aa
.	TRBV5-4	TRBJ2-1	CASSFFQRGGWAYNEQFF
.	TRBV7-2	TRBJ2-7	CASSLVLAVYEQYF
few	TRBV19	TRBJ1-2	CASSSPLENYGYTF
.	TRBV15	TRBJ1-4	CATSRGQEREKLFF
.	TRBV15	TRBJ2-3	CATSREISGGSSTDTQYF
.	TRBV6-1	TRBJ2-3	CASSGLAGAHSDTQYF
.	TRBV2	TRBJ1-5	CASRQGASDQPQHF
.	TRBV11-3	TRBJ2-3	CASSSSTGTDTQYF
.	TRBV9	TRBJ1-6	CASSVSSSYNSPLHF
.	TRBV6-5	TRBJ1-1	CASSKTGGTEAFF
.	TRBV6-1	TRBJ2-4	CASSEKRLSPSKNIQYF
.	TRBV27	TRBJ2-7	CASSSMGRGQYF
.	TRBV30	TRBJ1-2	CAWSRAYGYTF
.	TRBV7-9	TRBJ1-5	CASSSGGLGQSDQPQHF
few	TRBV7-2	TRBJ2-1	CASSLRDLYNEQFF
.	TRBV18	TRBJ1-4	CASSRGADEKLFF
.	TRBV4-1	TRBJ2-1	CASSPIAGGPYEQFF
.	TRBV5-1	TRBJ1-4	CASSLGGRGTNEKLFF
.	TRBV7-8	TRBJ1-2	CASSLTLSAGEGYTF
.	TRBV7-7	TRBJ2-2	CASSRQGATGELFF
.	TRBV6-1	TRBJ2-7	CASSPSIAEPYEQYF
.	TRBV9	TRBJ2-5	CASSTHRDSKETQYF